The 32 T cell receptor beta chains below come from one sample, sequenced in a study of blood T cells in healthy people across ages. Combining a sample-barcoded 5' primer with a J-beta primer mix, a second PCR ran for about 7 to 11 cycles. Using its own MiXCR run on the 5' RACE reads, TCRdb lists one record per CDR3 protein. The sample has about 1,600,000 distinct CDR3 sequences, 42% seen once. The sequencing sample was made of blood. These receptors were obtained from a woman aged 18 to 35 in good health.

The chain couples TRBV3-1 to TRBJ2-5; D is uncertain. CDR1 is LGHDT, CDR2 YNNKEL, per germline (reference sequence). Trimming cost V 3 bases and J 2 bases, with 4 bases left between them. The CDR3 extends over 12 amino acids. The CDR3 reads CASSHEQETQYF. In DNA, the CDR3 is TGTGCCAGCAGCCACGAACAAGAGACCCAGTACTTC.

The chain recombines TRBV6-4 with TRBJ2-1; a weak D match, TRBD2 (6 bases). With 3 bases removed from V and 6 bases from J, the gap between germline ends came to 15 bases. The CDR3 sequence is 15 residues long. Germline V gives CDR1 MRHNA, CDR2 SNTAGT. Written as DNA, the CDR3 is TGTGCCAGCAGTGAAACCCTGGACTACCGCAATGAGCAGTTCTTC. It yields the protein CASSETLDYRNEQFF.

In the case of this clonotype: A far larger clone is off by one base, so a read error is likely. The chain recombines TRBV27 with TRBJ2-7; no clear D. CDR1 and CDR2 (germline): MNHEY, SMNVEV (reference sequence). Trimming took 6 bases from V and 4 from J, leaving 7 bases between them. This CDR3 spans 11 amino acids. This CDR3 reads CASSCGYEQYF. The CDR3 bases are TGTGCCAGCAGCTGCGGATACGAGCAGTACTTC.

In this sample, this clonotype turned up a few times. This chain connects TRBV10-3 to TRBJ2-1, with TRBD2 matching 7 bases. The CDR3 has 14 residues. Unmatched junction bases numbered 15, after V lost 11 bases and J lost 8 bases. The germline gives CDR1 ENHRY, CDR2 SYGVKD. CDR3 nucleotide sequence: TGTGCCTCCCTCGGGGGGAGCGGGGTAGATGAGCAGTTCTTC. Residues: CASLGGSGVDEQFF.

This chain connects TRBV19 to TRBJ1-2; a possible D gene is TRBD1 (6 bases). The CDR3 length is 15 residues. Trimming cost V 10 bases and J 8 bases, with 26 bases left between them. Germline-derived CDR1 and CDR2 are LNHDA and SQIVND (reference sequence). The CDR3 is CATNSGDTNPRGYTF. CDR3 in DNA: TGTGCCACAAATTCGGGGGACACTAATCCAAGAGGCTACACCTTC.

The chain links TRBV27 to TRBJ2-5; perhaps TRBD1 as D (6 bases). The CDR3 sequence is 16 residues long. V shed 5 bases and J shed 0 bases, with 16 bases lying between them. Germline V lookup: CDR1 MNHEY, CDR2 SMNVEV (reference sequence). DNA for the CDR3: TGTGCCAGCAGTCCCCAGGACAGTGGTGACCAAGAGACCCAGTACTTC. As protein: CASSPQDSGDQETQYF.

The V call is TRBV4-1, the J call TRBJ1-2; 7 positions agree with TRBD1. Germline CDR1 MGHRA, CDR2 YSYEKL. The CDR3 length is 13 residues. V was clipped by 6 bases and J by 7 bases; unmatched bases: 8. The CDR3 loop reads CASSTGEVLGYTF. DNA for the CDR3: TGCGCCAGCAGTACAGGGGAGGTACTTGGCTACACCTTC.

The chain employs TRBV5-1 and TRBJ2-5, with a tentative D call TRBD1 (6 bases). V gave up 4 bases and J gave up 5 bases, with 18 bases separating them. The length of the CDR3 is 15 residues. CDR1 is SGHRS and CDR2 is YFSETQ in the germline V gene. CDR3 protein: CASSTTQGSGETQYF. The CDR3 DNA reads TGCGCCAGCAGCACGACACAGGGTTCCGGGGAGACCCAGTACTTC.

The CDR3 DNA follows: TGTGCCAGCAGCCAAGCGGACAGGGATCTTAATGGCTACACCTTC. Encoded protein: CASSQADRDLNGYTF. J is TRBJ1-2 and V is TRBV4-2; 8 nucleotides agree with TRBD1. V trimming: 1 base; J trimming: 6 bases; junction bases outside the gene matches: 7. Germline CDR1 is LGHNA and CDR2 is YNFKEQ. The CDR3 runs to 15 residues.

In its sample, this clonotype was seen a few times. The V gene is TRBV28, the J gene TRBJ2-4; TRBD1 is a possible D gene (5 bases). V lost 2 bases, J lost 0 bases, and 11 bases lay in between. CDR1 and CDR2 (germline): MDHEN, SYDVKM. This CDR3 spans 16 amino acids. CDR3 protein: CASSLIGAIAKNIQYF. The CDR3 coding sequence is TGTGCCAGCAGTTTAATAGGGGCTATAGCCAAAAACATTCAGTACTTC. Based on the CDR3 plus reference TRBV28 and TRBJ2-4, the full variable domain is DVKVTQSSRYLVKRTGEKVFLECVQDMDHENMFWYRQDPGLGLRLIYFSYDVKMKEKGDIPEGYSVSREKKERFSLILESASTNQTSMYLCASSLIGAIAKNIQYFGAGTRLSVL.

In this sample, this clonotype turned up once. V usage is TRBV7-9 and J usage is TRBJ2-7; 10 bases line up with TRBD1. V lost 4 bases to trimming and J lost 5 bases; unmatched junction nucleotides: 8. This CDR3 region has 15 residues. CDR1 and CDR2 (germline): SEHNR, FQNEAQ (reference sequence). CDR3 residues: CASSSTDRGIDEQYF. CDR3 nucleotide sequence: TGTGCCAGCAGCTCTACGGACAGGGGGATCGACGAGCAGTACTTC.

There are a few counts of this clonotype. This CDR3 reads CASSVGGPGGYTF. The CDR3 coding sequence is TGTGCCAGCAGCGTAGGAGGGCCGGGCGGCTACACCTTC. The chain uses TRBV11-1 and TRBJ1-2; D call uncertain. The V and J ends lost 5 bases and 8 bases respectively, with 15 bases between them. CDR3 size: 13 residues. Germline V gene lookup returns CDR1 SGHAT and CDR2 FQDESV (reference sequence).

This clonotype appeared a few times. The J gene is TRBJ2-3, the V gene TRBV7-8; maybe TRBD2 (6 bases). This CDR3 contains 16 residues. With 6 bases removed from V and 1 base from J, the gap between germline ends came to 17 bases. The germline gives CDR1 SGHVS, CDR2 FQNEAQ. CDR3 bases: TGTGCCAGCAGAACATTCGCGGGCGGGGGCACAGATACGCAGTATTTT. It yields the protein CASRTFAGGGTDTQYF.

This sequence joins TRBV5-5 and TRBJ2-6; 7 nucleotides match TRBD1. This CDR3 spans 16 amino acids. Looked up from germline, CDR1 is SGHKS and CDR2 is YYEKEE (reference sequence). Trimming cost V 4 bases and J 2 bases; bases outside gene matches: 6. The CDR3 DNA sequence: TGTGCCAGCAGCCAAGCAGGGACAGCTGGGGCCAACGTCCTGACTTTC. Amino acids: CASSQAGTAGANVLTF.

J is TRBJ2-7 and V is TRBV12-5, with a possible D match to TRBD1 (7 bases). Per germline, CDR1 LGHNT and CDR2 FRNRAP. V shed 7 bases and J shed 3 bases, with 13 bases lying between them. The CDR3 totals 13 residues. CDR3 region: CASAAGQFYEQYF. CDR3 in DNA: TGTGCTAGTGCCGCGGGACAGTTCTACGAGCAGTACTTC.

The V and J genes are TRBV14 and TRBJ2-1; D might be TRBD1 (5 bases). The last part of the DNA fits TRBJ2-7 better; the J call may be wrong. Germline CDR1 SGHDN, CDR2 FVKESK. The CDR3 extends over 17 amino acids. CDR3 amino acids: CASSQDRGRSSYNEQYF. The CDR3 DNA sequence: TGTGCCAGCAGCCAAGATAGGGGCCGGAGCTCCTACAATGAGCAGTACTTC.

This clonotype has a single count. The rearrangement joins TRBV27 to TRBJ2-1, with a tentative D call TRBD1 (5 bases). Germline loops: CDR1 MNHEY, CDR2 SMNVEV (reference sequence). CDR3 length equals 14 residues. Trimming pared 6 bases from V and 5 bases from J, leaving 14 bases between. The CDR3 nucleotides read TGTGCCAGCAGGCCCCAAGGGGTTGACAATGAGCAGTTCTTC. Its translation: CASRPQGVDNEQFF.

For the CDR3, the DNA is TGTGCCAGCAGTGATGGGGGACAGCAGCATTTT. Amino acids: CASSDGGQQHF. The V gene is TRBV2, the J gene TRBJ1-5; 7 bases line up with TRBD1. Trimming at V came to 3 bases and at J to 13 bases, leaving 3 bases not matched to a gene. The V gene's germline CDR1 is SNHLY and CDR2 FYNNEI. The CDR3 has 11 residues.

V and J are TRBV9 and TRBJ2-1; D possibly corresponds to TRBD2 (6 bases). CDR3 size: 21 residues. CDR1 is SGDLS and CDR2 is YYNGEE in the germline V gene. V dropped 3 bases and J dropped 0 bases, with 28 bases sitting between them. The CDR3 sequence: CASSEPTGLFAGRSSYNEQFF. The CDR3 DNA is TGTGCCAGCAGCGAGCCGACCGGACTTTTTGCGGGGAGGAGCTCCTACAATGAGCAGTTCTTC.

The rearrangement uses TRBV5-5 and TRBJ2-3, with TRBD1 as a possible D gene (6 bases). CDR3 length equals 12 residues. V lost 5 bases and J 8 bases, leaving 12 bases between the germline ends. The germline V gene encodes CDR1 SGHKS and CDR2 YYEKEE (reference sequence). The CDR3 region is CASRQGMGTQYF. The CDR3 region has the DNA TGTGCCAGCAGACAGGGCATGGGTACGCAGTATTTT.

The CDR3: CASSPHGDTQYF. Here the CDR3 DNA reads TGTGCCAGCAGTCCTCATGGGGATACGCAGTATTTT. The chain is built from TRBV7-9 and TRBJ2-3, with no clear D. Trimming took off 6 bases at V and 6 bases at J, with 10 bases between the two ends. CDR1 is SEHNR, CDR2 FQNEAQ, per germline (reference sequence). The CDR3 spans 12 residues.

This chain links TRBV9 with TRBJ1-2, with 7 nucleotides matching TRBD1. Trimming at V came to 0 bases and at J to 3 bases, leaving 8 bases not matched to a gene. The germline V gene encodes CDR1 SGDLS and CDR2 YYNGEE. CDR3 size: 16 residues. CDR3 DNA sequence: TGTGCCAGCAGCGTAGGTCAGGGGGGCGCTGACTATGGCTACACCTTC. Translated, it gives CASSVGQGGADYGYTF. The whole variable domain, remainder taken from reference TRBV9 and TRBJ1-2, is DSGVTQTPKHLITATGQRVTLRCSPRSGDLSVYWYQQSLDQGLQFLIQYYNGEERAKGNILERFSAQQFPDLHSELNLSSLELGDSALYFCASSVGQGGADYGYTFGSGTRLTVV.

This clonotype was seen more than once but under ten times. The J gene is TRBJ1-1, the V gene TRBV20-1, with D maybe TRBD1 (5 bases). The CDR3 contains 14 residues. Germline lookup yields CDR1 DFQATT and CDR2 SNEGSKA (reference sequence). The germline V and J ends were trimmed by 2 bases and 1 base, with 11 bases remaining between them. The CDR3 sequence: CSARSGGGNTEAFF. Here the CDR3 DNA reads TGCAGTGCTAGATCCGGTGGGGGGAACACTGAAGCTTTCTTT.

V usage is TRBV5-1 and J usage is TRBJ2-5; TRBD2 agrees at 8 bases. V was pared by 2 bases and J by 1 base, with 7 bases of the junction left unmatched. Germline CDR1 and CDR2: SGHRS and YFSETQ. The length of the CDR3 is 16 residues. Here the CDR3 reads CASSLGSGGSQETQYF. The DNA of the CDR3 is TGCGCCAGCAGCTTAGGGAGCGGGGGCTCCCAAGAGACCCAGTACTTC.

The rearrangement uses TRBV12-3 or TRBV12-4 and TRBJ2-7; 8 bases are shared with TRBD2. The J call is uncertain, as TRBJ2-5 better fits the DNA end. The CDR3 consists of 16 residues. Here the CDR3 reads CASSREGGSKRRTQYF. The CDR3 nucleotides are TGTGCCAGCAGCCGGGAGGGGGGGAGTAAGAGACGGACCCAGTACTTC.

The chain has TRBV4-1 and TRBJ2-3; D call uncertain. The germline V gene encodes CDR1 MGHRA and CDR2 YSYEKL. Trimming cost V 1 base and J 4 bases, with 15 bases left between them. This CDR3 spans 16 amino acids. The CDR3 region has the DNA TGCGCCAGCAGCCAAGGGCTTGCGTCCTACGCAGATACGCAGTATTTT. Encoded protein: CASSQGLASYADTQYF.

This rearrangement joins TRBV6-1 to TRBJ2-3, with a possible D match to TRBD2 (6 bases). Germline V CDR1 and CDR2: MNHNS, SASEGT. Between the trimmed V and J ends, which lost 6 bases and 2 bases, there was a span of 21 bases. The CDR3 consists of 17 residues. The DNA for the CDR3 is TGTGCCAGCAGCCATACTCCGGCTAGCGCCACCACAGATACGCAGTATTTT. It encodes CASSHTPASATTDTQYF.

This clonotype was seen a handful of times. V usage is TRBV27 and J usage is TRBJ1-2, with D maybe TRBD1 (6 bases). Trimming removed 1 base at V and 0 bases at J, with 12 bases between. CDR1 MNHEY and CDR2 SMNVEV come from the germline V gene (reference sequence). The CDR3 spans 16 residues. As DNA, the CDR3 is TGTGCCAGCAGTTTATTGGCCGGGACAACTAACTATGGCTACACCTTC. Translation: CASSLLAGTTNYGYTF.

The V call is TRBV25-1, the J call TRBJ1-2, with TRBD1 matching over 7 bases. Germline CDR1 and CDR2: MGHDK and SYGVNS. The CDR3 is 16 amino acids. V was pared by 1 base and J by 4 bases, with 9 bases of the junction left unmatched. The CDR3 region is CASSEFGGGQFYGYTF. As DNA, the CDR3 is TGTGCCAGCAGTGAATTTGGTGGGGGACAGTTCTATGGCTACACCTTC.

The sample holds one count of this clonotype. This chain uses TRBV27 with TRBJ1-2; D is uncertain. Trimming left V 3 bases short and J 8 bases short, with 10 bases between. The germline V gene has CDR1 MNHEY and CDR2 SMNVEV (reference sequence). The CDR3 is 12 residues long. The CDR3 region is CASSFRGSGYTF. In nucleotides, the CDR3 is TGTGCCAGCAGTTTTCGAGGTAGCGGCTACACCTTC.

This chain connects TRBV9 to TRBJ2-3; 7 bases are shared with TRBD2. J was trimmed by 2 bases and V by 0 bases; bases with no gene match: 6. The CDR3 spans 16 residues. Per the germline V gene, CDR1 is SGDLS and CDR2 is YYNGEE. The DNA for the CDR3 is TGTGCCAGCAGCGTAGACGGCGGGGGTCCCACAGATACGCAGTATTTT. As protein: CASSVDGGGPTDTQYF. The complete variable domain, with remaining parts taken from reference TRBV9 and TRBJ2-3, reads DSGVTQTPKHLITATGQRVTLRCSPRSGDLSVYWYQQSLDQGLQFLIQYYNGEERAKGNILERFSAQQFPDLHSELNLSSLELGDSALYFCASSVDGGGPTDTQYFGPGTRLTVL.

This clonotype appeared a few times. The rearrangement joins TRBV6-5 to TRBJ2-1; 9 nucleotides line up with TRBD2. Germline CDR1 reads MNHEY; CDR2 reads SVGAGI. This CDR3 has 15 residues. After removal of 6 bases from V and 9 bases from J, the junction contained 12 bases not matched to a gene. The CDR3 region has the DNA TGTGCCAGCAGGGAAACCCGCGGGGGGGCCAGTGAGCAGTTCTTC. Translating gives CASRETRGGASEQFF.